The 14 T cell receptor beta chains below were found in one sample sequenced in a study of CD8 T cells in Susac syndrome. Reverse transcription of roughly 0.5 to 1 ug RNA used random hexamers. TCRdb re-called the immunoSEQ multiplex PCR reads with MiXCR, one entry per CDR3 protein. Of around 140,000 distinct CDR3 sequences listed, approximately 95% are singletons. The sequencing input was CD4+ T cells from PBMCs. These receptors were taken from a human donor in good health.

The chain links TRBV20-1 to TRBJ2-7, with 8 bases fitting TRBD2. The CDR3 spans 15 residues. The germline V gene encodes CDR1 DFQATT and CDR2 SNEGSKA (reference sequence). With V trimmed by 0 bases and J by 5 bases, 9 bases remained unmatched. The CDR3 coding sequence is TGCAGTGCTAGAGATCGGGGGGGAGGGCCACACGAGCAGTACTTC. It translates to CSARDRGGGPHEQYF.

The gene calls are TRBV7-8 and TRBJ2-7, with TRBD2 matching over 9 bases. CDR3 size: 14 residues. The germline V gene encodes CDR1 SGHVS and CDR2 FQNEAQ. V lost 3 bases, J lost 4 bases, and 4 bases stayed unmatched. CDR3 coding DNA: TGTGCCAGCAGCTTGTCTAGCGGGATTTACGAGCAGTACTTC. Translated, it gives CASSLSSGIYEQYF.

The CDR3, as DNA: TGTGCCAGCAGTCCCGGGACAGGGGGGCACCGGCAGTACTTC. The encoded protein is CASSPGTGGHRQYF. The rearrangement joins TRBV27 to TRBJ2-7; 11 bases map to TRBD1. The CDR3 totals 14 residues. Looked up from germline, CDR1 is MNHEY and CDR2 is SMNVEV (reference sequence). The J segment lost 9 bases and the V segment lost 5 bases, leaving 9 bases of the junction unmatched.

The CDR3 here is CATSSEGSNQPQHF. The CDR3 DNA reads TGTGCCACCAGTAGCGAAGGGAGCAATCAGCCCCAGCATTTT. J is TRBJ1-5 and V is TRBV24-1; D is uncertain. CDR1 is KGHDR, CDR2 SFDVKD, per germline. The CDR3 sequence is 14 residues long. The V end was cut by 6 bases, the J end by 1 base, with 9 bases between.

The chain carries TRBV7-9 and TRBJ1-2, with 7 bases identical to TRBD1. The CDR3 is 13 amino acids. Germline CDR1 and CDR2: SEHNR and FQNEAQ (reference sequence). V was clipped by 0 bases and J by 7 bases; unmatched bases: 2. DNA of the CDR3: TGTGCCAGCAGCTTAGCTCCAGGGGGTGGCTACACCTTC. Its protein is CASSLAPGGGYTF. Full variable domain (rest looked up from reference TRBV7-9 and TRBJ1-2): DTGVSQNPRHKITKRGQNVTFRCDPISEHNRLYWYRQTLGQGPEFLTYFQNEAQLEKSRLLSDRFSAERPKGSFSTLEIQRTEQGDSAMYLCASSLAPGGGYTFGSGTRLTVV.

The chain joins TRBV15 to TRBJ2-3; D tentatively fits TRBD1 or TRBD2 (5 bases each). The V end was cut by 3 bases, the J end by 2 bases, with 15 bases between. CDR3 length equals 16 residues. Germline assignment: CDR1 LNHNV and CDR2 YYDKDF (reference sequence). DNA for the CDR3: TGTGCCACCAGCAGGGGGGATAGGGAGATCACAGATACGCAGTATTTT. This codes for CATSRGDREITDTQYF.

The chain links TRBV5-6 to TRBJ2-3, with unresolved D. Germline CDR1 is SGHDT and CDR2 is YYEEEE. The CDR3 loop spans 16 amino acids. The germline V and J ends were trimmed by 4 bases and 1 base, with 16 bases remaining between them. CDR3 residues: CASSLSTTLGTDTQYF. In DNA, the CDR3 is TGTGCCAGCAGCCTCTCGACGACCCTCGGCACAGATACGCAGTATTTT.

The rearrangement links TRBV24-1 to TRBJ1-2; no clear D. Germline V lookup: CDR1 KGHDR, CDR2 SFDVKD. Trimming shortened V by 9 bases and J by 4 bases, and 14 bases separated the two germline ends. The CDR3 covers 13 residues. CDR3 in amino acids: CATVKTEGYGYTF. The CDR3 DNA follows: TGTGCCACCGTTAAAACGGAGGGCTATGGCTACACCTTC.

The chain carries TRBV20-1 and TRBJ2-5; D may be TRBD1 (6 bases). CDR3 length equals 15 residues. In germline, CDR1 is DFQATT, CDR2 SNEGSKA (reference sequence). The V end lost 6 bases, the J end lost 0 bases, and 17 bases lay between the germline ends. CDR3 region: CSAQGLRTDQETQYF. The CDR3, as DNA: TGCAGTGCCCAGGGGCTCCGGACGGACCAAGAGACCCAGTACTTC.

The chain's CDR3 is CAWSGQGAGNTIYF. DNA for the CDR3: TGTGCCTGGAGTGGACAGGGTGCGGGAAACACCATATATTTT. The rearrangement links TRBV30 to TRBJ1-3; 7 nucleotides line up with TRBD1. CDR3 length: 14 amino acids. Germline CDR1 GTSNPN, CDR2 SVGIG (reference sequence). Trimming took 1 base from V and 4 from J; bases not matched to a gene: 4.

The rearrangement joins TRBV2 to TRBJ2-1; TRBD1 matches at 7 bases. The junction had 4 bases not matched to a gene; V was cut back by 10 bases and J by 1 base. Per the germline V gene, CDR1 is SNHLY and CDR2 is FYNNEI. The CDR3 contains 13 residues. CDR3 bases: TGTGCCACCAAGGGGGCGTCCTACAATGAGCAGTTCTTC. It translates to CATKGASYNEQFF.

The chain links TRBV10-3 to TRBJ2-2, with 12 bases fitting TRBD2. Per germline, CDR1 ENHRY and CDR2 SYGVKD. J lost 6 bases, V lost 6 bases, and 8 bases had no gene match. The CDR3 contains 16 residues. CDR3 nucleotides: TGTGCCATCAGCTTTTCTAGCGGGAGGGCTGCCGGGGAGCTGTTTTTT. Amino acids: CAISFSSGRAAGELFF.

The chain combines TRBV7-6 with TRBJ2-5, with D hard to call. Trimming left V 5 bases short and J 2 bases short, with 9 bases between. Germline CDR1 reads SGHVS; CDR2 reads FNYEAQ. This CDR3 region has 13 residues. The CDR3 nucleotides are TGTGCCAGCAGCCGCCGGCCTCAAGAGACCCAGTACTTC. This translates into CASSRRPQETQYF.

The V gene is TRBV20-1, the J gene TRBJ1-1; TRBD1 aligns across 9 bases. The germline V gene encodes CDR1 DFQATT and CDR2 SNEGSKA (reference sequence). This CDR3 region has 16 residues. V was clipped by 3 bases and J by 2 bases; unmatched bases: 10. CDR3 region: CSASRTGVFVNTEAFF. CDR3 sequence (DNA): TGCAGTGCTAGCAGGACAGGGGTTTTTGTAAACACTGAAGCTTTCTTT.